The T cell receptor beta chain described here comes from a study of a mutant IDH1 vaccine in newly diagnosed glioma (dated by TCRdb to the early 2020s). Regarding the research as a whole: Vaccination began 4-6 weeks after radiotherapy alone, or alongside temozolomide cycles in the chemotherapy-containing groups. The week-35 safety follow-up was designated visit V12, and the week-47 end of study was designated visit V13. Peripheral blood samples were drawn at six visits, namely V03 (baseline), V05, V07, V10, V12 and V13. Longitudinal TCRB deep sequencing was performed for about two dozen treated patients wherever samples were available for exploratory analyses. Of the roughly 34 treated patients, around 62% were male and about 40% were female, and the mean age was approximately 37 years. Prior to enrollment, standard therapy consisting of radiotherapy alone, temozolomide alone, or radiochemotherapy with temozolomide had been administered to patients, with the combination being received by most patients. Beyond this particular receptor, the publication reports: The authors stated that sample limitations prevented analyses of patient blood samples from being reproduced. Vaccine-induced immune responses across multiple MHC alleles were detected in over 80% of patients. Pseudoprogression seemed to be unrelated to changes in the top peripheral T cell clonotypes found by TCRB sequencing. Availability determined which PBMC samples were chosen for TCRB deep sequencing.

Library preparation was by the immunoSEQ multiplex PCR assay. The hsTCRB Kit was used according to the manufacturer's protocol to amplify rearranged TCR beta chain sequences. Sequencing of TCRB libraries was carried out on an Illumina MiSeq. Per the source publication's procedure: The proprietary platform of the kit vendor was used for demultiplexing, trimming and gene mapping. TCRdb took over this immuneACCESS table, retaining in-frame rearrangements with V and J assigned. Such tables are incomplete; in checked studies, under half of the missing clones stem from an unresolved V gene, and the remainder is unexplained. The D gene and trimming were derived from the DNA, and the V and J assignments and clone size from that table. Within this sample are about 32,000 clones, with around three quarters of them counted one time only. Jointly, the top ten make up roughly 3.1% of the sample. Between the V and J ends, shortened by 0 bases and 1 base respectively, the junction contains 6 bases. Inclusive of the bounding cysteine and phenylalanine, the CDR3 is 14 residues long. The retained sequence is limited to the CDR3, 42 bases, with the frame set at the first base. As encoded in the germline V gene, CDR1 is MNHEY while CDR2 is SVGAGI.

The sample's time point label is to be understood as: week 35, safety follow-up. A 20-mer mutant IDH1 peptide at 300 micrograms in Montanide made up each vaccine dose, which was injected subcutaneously together with topical imiquimod. Patients were given eight vaccinations, in weeks 1, 3, 5, 7, 11, 15, 19 and 23, which matched visits V03 through V10. Newly diagnosed WHO grade 3 or 4 IDH1-mutant astrocytomas showing loss of nuclear ATRX were present in the donors. The samples were drawn from NOA16, a multicentre, single-arm, open-label phase I trial in Germany that tested a mutant IDH1 peptide vaccine in humans for the first time. The DNeasy Blood and Tissue Kit was used to extract genomic DNA from EDTA blood for TCRB sequencing. Remarks on this clone: This receptor's antigen is unknown. No base qualities exist here, and no much larger clone lies one base off it.

The chain is assembled from TRBV6-5 and TRBJ1-1; the D gene identity is not certain. The origin of this receptor is a man aged 40-49 years with glioma. Some clones in this sample may be carry-over from other donors' samples. The starting material was PBMCs, obtained from a glioma patient whose treatment included an IDH1 peptide vaccine. The CDR3 region reads CASSYSGRNTEAFF. The DNA reads as follows: TGTGCCAGCAGTTACTCGGGGAGGAACACTGAAGCTTTCTTT.